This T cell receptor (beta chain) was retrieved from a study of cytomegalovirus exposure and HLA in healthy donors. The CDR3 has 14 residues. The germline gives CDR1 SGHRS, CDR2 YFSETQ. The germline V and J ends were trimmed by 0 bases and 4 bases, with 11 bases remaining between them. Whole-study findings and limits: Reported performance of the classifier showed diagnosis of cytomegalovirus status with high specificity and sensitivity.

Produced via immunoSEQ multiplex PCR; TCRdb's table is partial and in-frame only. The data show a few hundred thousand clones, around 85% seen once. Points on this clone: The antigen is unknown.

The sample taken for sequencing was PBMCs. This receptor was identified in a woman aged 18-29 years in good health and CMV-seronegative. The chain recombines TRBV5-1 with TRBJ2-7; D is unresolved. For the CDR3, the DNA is TGCGCCAGCAGCTTGGGGCTAGTTGGGTACGAGCAGTACTTC. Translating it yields CASSLGLVGYEQYF. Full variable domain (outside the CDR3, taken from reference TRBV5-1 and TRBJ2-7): KAGVTQTPRYLIKTRGQQVTLSCSPISGHRSVSWYQQTPGQGLQFLFEYFSETQRNKGNFPGRFSGRQFSNSRSEMNVSTLELGDSALYLCASSLGLVGYEQYFGPGTRLTVT.